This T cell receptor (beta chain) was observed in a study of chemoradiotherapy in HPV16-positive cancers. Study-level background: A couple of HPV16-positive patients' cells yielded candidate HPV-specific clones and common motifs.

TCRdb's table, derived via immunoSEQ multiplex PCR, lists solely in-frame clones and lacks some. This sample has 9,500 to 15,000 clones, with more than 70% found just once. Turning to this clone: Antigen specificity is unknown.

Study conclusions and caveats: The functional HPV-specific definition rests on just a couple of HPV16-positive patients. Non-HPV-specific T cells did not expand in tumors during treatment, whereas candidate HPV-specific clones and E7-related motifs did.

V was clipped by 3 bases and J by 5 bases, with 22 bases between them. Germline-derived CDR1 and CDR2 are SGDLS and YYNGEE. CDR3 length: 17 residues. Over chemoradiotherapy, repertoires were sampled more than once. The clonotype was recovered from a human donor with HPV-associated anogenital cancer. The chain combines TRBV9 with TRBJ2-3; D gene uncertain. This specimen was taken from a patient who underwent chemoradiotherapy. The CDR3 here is CASSASQRVRVGDTQYF. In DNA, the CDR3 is TGTGCCAGCAGCGCAAGCCAAAGGGTTCGCGTTGGAGATACGCAGTATTTT. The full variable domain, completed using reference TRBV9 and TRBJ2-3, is DSGVTQTPKHLITATGQRVTLRCSPRSGDLSVYWYQQSLDQGLQFLIQYYNGEERAKGNILERFSAQQFPDLHSELNLSSLELGDSALYFCASSASQRVRVGDTQYFGPGTRLTVL.